This T cell receptor beta chain was observed in a study of CD8+CD57+ T cells in acquired aplastic anemia. Looking at the study overall: DNA recovered from sorted CD4+ and CD8+ cells had a mean of about 3.5 ug. Healthy donors yielded about 10.8 million CD4+ cell reads on average.

Overall study findings and caveats: Overlapping CD8+ CDR3 repertoires of patients and controls contained approximately 29 shared sequences.

Genomic DNA provided the template from which TCR beta VDJ and CDR3 profiles were obtained. TCRdb recomputed calls from the reads with MiXCR, one row per CDR3 protein. The sample comprises about 180,000 distinct CDR3 sequences, just over 45% of which are singletons, and 2.9% rests with the top ten. A word on this clonotype: Its matching antigen is unknown.

Trimming took 5 bases from V and 3 from J, leaving 14 bases between them. The CDR3 is made up of 14 amino acids. V is TRBV12-3 or TRBV12-4 and J is TRBJ2-7, with D possibly TRBD2 on 5 matching bases. The origin of this receptor is a human donor in good health. The material sequenced was sorted CD4+, CD8+, or CD8+CD57+ T cells (not recorded which) from PBMCs. Here the CDR3 reads CASSLRAAGYEQYF. The CDR3, as DNA: TGTGCCAGCAGTCTTCGGGCGGCGGGCTACGAGCAGTACTTC.